The sequence of this TCR beta chain was determined in a study of glioma-infiltrating T cells after dendritic cell vaccination. Overall study: Dendritic cells derived from monocytes and pulsed with autologous tumor lysate formed the vaccine.

Fresh-frozen tumor tissue and more than two years of survival data were available for all. The junction had 8 bases not matched to a gene; V was cut back by 5 bases and J by 5 bases. Per the germline V gene, CDR1 is SEHNR and CDR2 is FQNEAQ (reference sequence). This CDR3 comprises 15 residues. Input was about 2 ug genomic DNA, or all available if less. Measured with immunoSEQ multiplex PCR; TCRdb has only the in-frame clones, and not every one. The sample lists around 96,000 clones, about 80% occurring once. Whole-study findings and limits: Patients with more pretreatment TILs had longer time to progression and survival.

The count of this clone is one. Antigen: not known. The sequences come from blood, collected before dendritic cell vaccination. This clonotype was obtained from a human donor with glioblastoma. The V and J genes are TRBV7-9 and TRBJ2-2, with 7 bases identical to TRBD2. The CDR3 region is CASSPGSGTTGELFF. The CDR3 DNA reads as TGTGCCAGCAGCCCCGGGAGCGGGACGACCGGGGAGCTGTTTTTT.